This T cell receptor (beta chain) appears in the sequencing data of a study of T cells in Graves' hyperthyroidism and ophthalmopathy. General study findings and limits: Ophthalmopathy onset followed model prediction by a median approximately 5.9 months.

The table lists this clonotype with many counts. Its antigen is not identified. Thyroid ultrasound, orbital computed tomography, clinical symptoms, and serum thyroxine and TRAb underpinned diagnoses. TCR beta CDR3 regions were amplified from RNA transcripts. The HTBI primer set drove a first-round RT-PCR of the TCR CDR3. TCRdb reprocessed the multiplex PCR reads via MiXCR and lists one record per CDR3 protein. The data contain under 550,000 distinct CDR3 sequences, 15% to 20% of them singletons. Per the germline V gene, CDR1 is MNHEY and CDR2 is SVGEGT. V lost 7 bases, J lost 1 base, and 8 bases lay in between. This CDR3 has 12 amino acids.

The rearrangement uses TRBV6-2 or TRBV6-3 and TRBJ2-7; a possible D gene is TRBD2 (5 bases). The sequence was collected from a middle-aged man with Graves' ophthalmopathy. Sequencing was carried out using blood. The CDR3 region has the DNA TGTGCCAGCACAAGCGGATCCTACGAGCAGTACTTC. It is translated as CASTSGSYEQYF.